The 22 T cell receptor beta chains below come from one sample, sequenced in a study of blood T cell repertoires in COVID-19. TCRdb's table, derived via immunoSEQ multiplex PCR, lists solely in-frame clones and lacks some. In the table there are about 120,000 clones, around 86% of which are singletons. The sample taken for sequencing was peripheral blood. All receptors derive from a woman aged 70 to 79 with acute or convalescent COVID-19.

This chain links TRBV15 with TRBJ2-3; 8 bases are shared with TRBD2. J lost 4 bases, V lost 3 bases, and 6 bases had no gene match. This CDR3 is 15 amino acids long. Germline values: CDR1 LNHNV, CDR2 YYDKDF (reference sequence). This CDR3 is CATSSPGLGSDTQYF. CDR3 coding DNA: TGTGCCACCAGCAGCCCGGGACTAGGGTCAGATACGCAGTATTTT. The whole variable domain, remainder taken from reference TRBV15 and TRBJ2-3, is DAMVIQNPRYQVTQFGKPVTLSCSQTLNHNVMYWYQQKSSQAPKLLFHYYDKDFNNEADTPDNFQSRRPNTSFCFLDIRSPGLGDTAMYLCATSSPGLGSDTQYFGPGTRLTVL.

This chain connects TRBV9 to TRBJ1-4, with D possibly matching TRBD1 (5 bases). The CDR3 contains 15 residues. Germline loops: CDR1 SGDLS, CDR2 YYNGEE. V was trimmed by 2 bases and J by 7 bases, leaving 15 bases between them. The CDR3 DNA reads TGTGCCAGCAGCGTGACGGGGGGAGAAGGTGAAAAACTGTTTTTT. It specifies CASSVTGGEGEKLFF.

The chain recombines TRBV19 with TRBJ2-4, with TRBD1 as a possible D gene (5 bases). Germline CDR1 LNHDA, CDR2 SQIVND (reference sequence). Trimming removed 6 bases at V and 0 bases at J, with 15 bases between. This CDR3 is built from 16 residues. The DNA of the CDR3 is TGTGCCAGTAGCCACACGACAGTTTTAGCCAAAAACATTCAGTACTTC. Translating gives CASSHTTVLAKNIQYF.

The chain combines TRBV28 with TRBJ1-4, with TRBD1 identical over 9 bases. Losses at the gene ends were 4 bases for V and 13 bases for J; bases not matched to a gene: 10. CDR3 length equals 14 residues. Looked up from germline, CDR1 is MDHEN and CDR2 is SYDVKM. As DNA, the CDR3 is TGTGCCAGCAGTTCCGCCTCCGGGACAGGGCGACTGTTTTTT. Its translation: CASSSASGTGRLFF.

V usage is TRBV3-1 (or the pseudogene TRBV3-2) and J usage is TRBJ2-1, with TRBD1 identical over 9 bases. The CDR3 sequence is 14 residues long. The germline gives CDR1 LGHDT, CDR2 YNNKEL (reference sequence). The V gene end was trimmed by 6 bases and the J gene end by 5 bases; junction bases not matched to a gene: 5. The CDR3, as DNA: TGTGCCAGCAGTATACAGGGGGCCGACAATGAGCAGTTCTTC. Translation: CASSIQGADNEQFF.

The rearrangement links TRBV3-1 (or the pseudogene TRBV3-2) to TRBJ1-1; 7 positions agree with TRBD1. The CDR3 has 14 residues. V shed 3 bases and J 7 bases; nucleotides not matched to a gene: 8. Germline V CDR1 and CDR2: LGHDT, YNNKEL (reference sequence). The CDR3 loop is CASSHGDRAGEAFF. Written as DNA, the CDR3 is TGTGCCAGCAGCCATGGCGACAGGGCCGGTGAAGCTTTCTTT.

The V gene is TRBV5-1, the J gene TRBJ1-2, with D possibly matching TRBD1 (6 bases). Germline values: CDR1 SGHRS, CDR2 YFSETQ. There are 14 residues in the CDR3. The V end was cut by 2 bases, the J end by 6 bases, with 14 bases between. For the CDR3, the DNA is TGCGCCAGCAGCTTCTCGGGGGGCGAAGATGGCTACACCTTC. Its translation: CASSFSGGEDGYTF. Full variable domain (missing parts from reference TRBV5-1 and TRBJ1-2): KAGVTQTPRYLIKTRGQQVTLSCSPISGHRSVSWYQQTPGQGLQFLFEYFSETQRNKGNFPGRFSGRQFSNSRSEMNVSTLELGDSALYLCASSFSGGEDGYTFGSGTRLTVV.

This chain connects TRBV6-1 to TRBJ2-5; 7 positions match TRBD1. The CDR3 is 15 residues long. Trimming cost V 1 base and J 1 base; bases outside gene matches: 3. Germline CDR1 and CDR2: MNHNS and SASEGT. The CDR3 is CASSEVDRTQETQYF. The CDR3 coding sequence is TGTGCCAGCAGTGAAGTGGACAGGACCCAAGAGACCCAGTACTTC.

The chain joins TRBV7-3 to TRBJ1-2; possible D gene TRBD1, 5 bases. Germline-derived CDR1 and CDR2 are SGHTA and FQGTGA. V was cut by 0 bases and J by 8 bases, with 10 bases left in between. This CDR3 comprises 13 residues. This CDR3 reads CASSLTQAEGYTF. The CDR3 DNA is TGTGCCAGCAGCTTAACACAGGCGGAGGGCTACACCTTC.

The chain employs TRBV20-1 and TRBJ2-3; D is possibly TRBD2 (7 bases). Trimming pared 3 bases from V and 1 base from J, leaving 17 bases between. CDR3 size: 16 residues. The germline V gene has CDR1 DFQATT and CDR2 SNEGSKA (reference sequence). CDR3 in amino acids: CSASRGGAVGTDTQYF. CDR3 bases: TGCAGTGCTAGTAGAGGGGGGGCCGTCGGCACAGATACGCAGTATTTT.

This sequence joins TRBV18 and TRBJ2-7; 12 bases map to TRBD1. Unmatched junction bases numbered 2, after V lost 1 base and J lost 4 bases. Germline V gives CDR1 KGHSH, CDR2 LQKENI. CDR3 size: 15 residues. This chain's CDR3 is CASSPRDRGPYEQYF. Here the CDR3 DNA reads TGTGCCAGCTCACCACGGGACAGGGGGCCGTACGAGCAGTACTTC.

This clone was observed a single time. The chain is built from TRBV2 and TRBJ2-5; maybe TRBD1 (6 bases). The CDR3 contains 13 residues. The germline V gene has CDR1 SNHLY and CDR2 FYNNEI. V lost 6 bases to trimming and J lost 5 bases, with 13 bases between them. CDR3 DNA: TGTGCCAGCAGCCAGGACAGCGTCGAGACCCAGTACTTC. This translates into CASSQDSVETQYF.

This chain links TRBV4-1 with TRBJ2-1; 9 nucleotides line up with TRBD1. V shed 3 bases, J shed 8 bases, and the junction held 5 bases outside the gene matches. The CDR3 spans 14 residues. The germline gives CDR1 MGHRA, CDR2 YSYEKL. The CDR3 is CASSHGTGRDEQFF. DNA for the CDR3: TGCGCCAGCAGCCATGGGACAGGGCGAGATGAGCAGTTCTTC.

The table lists this clone with a count of one. The genes are TRBV28 and TRBJ1-3; the D is unclear. The V gene's germline CDR1 is MDHEN and CDR2 SYDVKM. The CDR3 is made up of 14 amino acids. V was clipped by 2 bases and J by 5 bases, with 10 bases between them. CDR3 bases: TGTGCCAGCAGTTTACACTACGGTCGAAACACCATATATTTT. It specifies CASSLHYGRNTIYF.

The rearrangement links TRBV7-2 to TRBJ2-2, with D perhaps TRBD1 (6 bases). The germline CDR1 and CDR2 sequences are SGHTA and FQGNSA. The CDR3 contains 15 residues. V was trimmed by 3 bases and J by 7 bases, leaving 15 bases between them. CDR3 region: CASSFVSGQNGELFF. The CDR3 DNA follows: TGTGCCAGCAGCTTCGTGAGTGGACAGAACGGGGAGCTGTTTTTT.

The chain couples TRBV5-6 to TRBJ2-7; TRBD1 is a possible D gene (6 bases). Looked up from germline, CDR1 is SGHDT and CDR2 is YYEEEE. The CDR3 extends over 14 amino acids. V lost 4 bases and J lost 4, with 15 bases in between. The CDR3 sequence is CASSPINRVYEQYF. The DNA for the CDR3 is TGTGCCAGCAGCCCCATTAACAGGGTGTACGAGCAGTACTTC.

The chain carries TRBV6-6 and TRBJ2-3; D is ambiguous. This CDR3 is built from 17 residues. CDR1 and CDR2 from the germline V gene are MNHNY and SVGAGI (reference sequence). Trimming pared 7 bases from V and 0 bases from J, leaving 20 bases between. CDR3 sequence (DNA): TGTGCCAGCATTCGAAAGATGGCAGGTACTAGCACAGATACGCAGTATTTT. This codes for CASIRKMAGTSTDTQYF.

In regard to this clone: Because the CDR3's place on the DNA is in doubt, the DNA is left out and the CDR3 is given as listed by TCRdb. CDR3 sequence reads: CASSWAPGTGEGKLFF. The V gene is TRBV9, the J gene TRBJ1-4; the DNA was not used to check the table's D call, TRBD1. In germline, CDR1 is SGDLS, CDR2 YYNGEE. The CDR3 length equals 16 residues, ends included.

V usage is TRBV6-4 and J usage is TRBJ2-3; weak D call: TRBD2 (6 bases). The CDR3 runs 15 residues. Germline V CDR1 and CDR2: MRHNA, SNTAGT. The V end lost 5 bases, the J end lost 3 bases, and 15 bases lay between the germline ends. The CDR3 sequence: CASSREALATDTQYF. Written as DNA, the CDR3 is TGTGCCAGCAGTAGGGAGGCCCTGGCGACAGATACGCAGTATTTT.

The chain joins TRBV19 to TRBJ1-1; D is unclear. Germline lookup yields CDR1 LNHDA and CDR2 SQIVND (reference sequence). The CDR3 totals 14 residues. V dropped 11 bases and J dropped 5 bases, with 21 bases sitting between them. CDR3 amino acids: CACSSASRKTEAFF. Written as DNA, the CDR3 is TGTGCCTGCAGCAGTGCGTCGCGGAAGACTGAAGCTTTCTTT. Variable domain in full (rest from reference TRBV19 and TRBJ1-1): DGGITQSPKYLFRKEGQNVTLSCEQNLNHDAMYWYRQDPGQGLRLIYYSQIVNDFQKGDIAEGYSVSREKKESFPLTVTSAQKNPTAFYLCACSSASRKTEAFFGQGTRLTVV.

This clone turned up a few times. The V call is TRBV7-2, the J call TRBJ1-4; 9 nucleotides match TRBD1. Germline V lookup: CDR1 SGHTA, CDR2 FQGNSA. The trim removed 5 bases at V and 3 bases at J, leaving 4 bases unmatched. The CDR3 has 15 residues. CDR3 DNA: TGTGCCAGCAGCCCCTGGGACAGGGCTAATGAAAAACTGTTTTTT. Translation gives CASSPWDRANEKLFF.

This rearrangement joins TRBV5-4 to TRBJ2-1; D gene uncertain. Looked up from germline, CDR1 is SGHNT and CDR2 is YYREEE (reference sequence). Deletions cut 0 bases from V and 5 bases from J, with 9 bases between. CDR3 length: 14 amino acids. CDR3 coding DNA: TGTGCCAGCAGCTTGGCCGGAGATCACAATGAGCAGTTCTTC. Its translation is CASSLAGDHNEQFF.